These 26 T cell receptor beta chains were sequenced from one sample in a study of chemoradiotherapy in HPV16-positive cancers. This table comes from immunoSEQ multiplex PCR, and its TCRdb copy is limited to in-frame clones, with some not included. The top ten clones hold roughly 18% of a sample with some 29,000 clones, roughly 92% of them seen once. The starting material was blood, obtained from a patient who underwent chemoradiotherapy. These TCRs come from a human donor with HPV-associated anogenital cancer.

The gene calls are TRBV7-7 and TRBJ2-5; D not certain. This CDR3 spans 12 amino acids. Trimming left V 5 bases short and J 2 bases short, with 6 bases between. Germline V CDR1 and CDR2: SSHAT, FNYEAQ (reference sequence). The CDR3 nucleotides read TGTGCCAGCAGCCTTGATCAAGAGACCCAGTACTTC. Amino acids: CASSLDQETQYF.

V is TRBV19 and J is TRBJ1-4, with a possible D match to TRBD1 (5 bases). The CDR3 is 13 amino acids. Between the trimmed V and J ends, which lost 6 bases and 7 bases, there was a span of 12 bases. CDR1 and CDR2 (germline): LNHDA, SQIVND (reference sequence). The CDR3 sequence is CASSRDRGEKLFF. The DNA for the CDR3 is TGTGCCAGTAGCAGGGATAGAGGTGAAAAACTGTTTTTT.

This clone was seen once. V gene TRBV7-9 combines with J gene TRBJ2-7; a weak D match, TRBD2 (6 bases). The germline CDR1 and CDR2 sequences are SEHNR and FQNEAQ (reference sequence). The CDR3 has 10 residues. V dropped 5 bases and J dropped 7 bases, with 6 bases sitting between them. CDR3 protein: CASSAGEQYF. In nucleotides, the CDR3 is TGTGCCAGCAGCGCGGGGGAGCAGTACTTC.

The rearrangement uses TRBV27 and TRBJ2-6; D possibly uses TRBD1 or TRBD2 (7 bases each). V was shortened by 3 bases and J by 0 bases, with 15 bases between the two germline ends. Germline V gives CDR1 MNHEY, CDR2 SMNVEV (reference sequence). The CDR3 sequence is 18 residues long. The CDR3 loop reads CASSLREGASSGANVLTF. DNA of the CDR3: TGTGCCAGCAGTTTGAGGGAGGGGGCTTCCTCTGGGGCCAACGTCCTGACTTTC. Full variable domain (missing parts from reference TRBV27 and TRBJ2-6): EAQVTQNPRYLITVTGKKLTVTCSQNMNHEYMSWYRQDPGLGLRQIYYSMNVEVTDKGDVPEGYKVSRKEKRNFPLILESPSPNQTSLYFCASSLREGASSGANVLTFGAGSRLTVL.

V gene TRBV2 combines with J gene TRBJ2-1; D call uncertain. Germline assignment: CDR1 SNHLY and CDR2 FYNNEI. Between the trimmed V and J ends, which lost 6 bases and 6 bases, there was a span of 9 bases. CDR3 length: 12 residues. The CDR3 sequence: CASSRAPNEQFF. The CDR3 DNA follows: TGTGCCAGCAGCCGGGCCCCCAATGAGCAGTTCTTC.

The chain employs TRBV18 and TRBJ1-2; 7 bases are a match to TRBD1. Trimming at V came to 6 bases and at J to 7 bases, leaving 11 bases not matched to a gene. The CDR3 covers 14 residues. Germline CDR1 reads KGHSH; CDR2 reads LQKENI. The CDR3 nucleotides are TGTGCCAGCTCCGACACTAGACAGGGAGGTGGCTACACCTTC. Translating it yields CASSDTRQGGGYTF.

The chain recombines TRBV6-6 with TRBJ1-2; D remains ambiguous. The CDR3 runs to 14 residues. V was clipped by 5 bases and J by 5 bases, with 15 bases between them. CDR1 and CDR2 (germline): MNHNY, SVGAGI (reference sequence). CDR3 coding DNA: TGTGCCAGCAGTGCACCGGACGGAGCGTATGGCTACACCTTC. Its translation: CASSAPDGAYGYTF.

The chain joins TRBV28 to TRBJ2-2; 9 nucleotides match TRBD2. V gave up 7 bases and J gave up 5 bases; unmatched junction bases: 5. Germline V CDR1 and CDR2: MDHEN, SYDVKM. CDR3 length: 14 amino acids. The CDR3 here is CASKGLAFTGELFF. The CDR3, as DNA: TGTGCCAGCAAGGGACTAGCATTTACCGGGGAGCTGTTTTTT.

The CDR3 is CASTAPRVNEQYF. The CDR3 bases are TGTGCCAGCACCGCCCCGAGGGTGAACGAGCAGTACTTC. The chain recombines TRBV7-9 with TRBJ2-7; TRBD2 might be the D (5 bases). V was pared by 7 bases and J by 5 bases, with 15 bases between. CDR3 length: 13 amino acids. CDR1 and CDR2 from the germline V gene are SEHNR and FQNEAQ (reference sequence).

The genes are TRBV4-1 and TRBJ1-2; TRBD1 is a possible D gene (5 bases). Trimming left V 5 bases short and J 3 bases short, with 19 bases between. The CDR3 consists of 16 residues. The germline gives CDR1 MGHRA, CDR2 YSYEKL. The CDR3 loop is CASSRQWGDGDYGYTF. CDR3 sequence (DNA): TGCGCCAGCAGCAGGCAGTGGGGGGACGGGGACTATGGCTACACCTTC.

This chain uses TRBV7-9 with TRBJ1-6; possible D gene TRBD1, 6 bases. Germline CDR1 is SEHNR and CDR2 is FQNEAQ (reference sequence). Trimming pared 5 bases from V and 2 bases from J, leaving 22 bases between. CDR3 length: 19 amino acids. CDR3 DNA sequence: TGTGCCAGCAGCCTGACCGTTACCAGGGGAGAGACCTATAATTCACCCCTCCACTTT. Encoded protein: CASSLTVTRGETYNSPLHF.

The chain is built from TRBV28 and TRBJ2-7; 12 nucleotides agree with TRBD1. Trimming removed 6 bases from V and 3 bases from J; junction bases left unmatched: 6. The CDR3 has 15 residues. Germline lookup yields CDR1 MDHEN and CDR2 SYDVKM. The CDR3 loop is CASRPGTGGGYEQYF. CDR3 nucleotide sequence: TGTGCCAGCAGGCCGGGGACAGGGGGCGGCTACGAGCAGTACTTC.

Here the CDR3 reads CASTDSGTDNYGYTF. The CDR3 DNA sequence: TGTGCCAGCACCGACTCCGGGACAGATAACTATGGCTACACCTTC. This rearrangement joins TRBV25-1 to TRBJ1-2; 7 nucleotides line up with TRBD1. Per germline, CDR1 MGHDK and CDR2 SYGVNS. CDR3 length equals 15 residues. V was pared by 7 bases and J by 1 base, with 9 bases of the junction left unmatched.

The V and J genes are TRBV4-2 and TRBJ1-5; 9 bases map to TRBD1. V shed 4 bases and J 5 bases; nucleotides not matched to a gene: 6. Germline lookup yields CDR1 LGHNA and CDR2 YNFKEQ. The CDR3 runs 15 residues. The CDR3 DNA reads as TGTGCCAGCAGCCCCGGGACAGGGAAATATCAGCCCCAGCATTTT. Translating it yields CASSPGTGKYQPQHF.

The V gene is TRBV5-1, the J gene TRBJ1-4, with 8 bases matching TRBD1. This CDR3 has 15 amino acids. The V gene's germline CDR1 is SGHRS and CDR2 YFSETQ. Trimming cost V 3 bases and J 2 bases; bases outside gene matches: 3. CDR3 protein: CASSYRQGTNEKLFF. DNA for the CDR3: TGCGCCAGCAGCTATCGACAGGGGACTAATGAAAAACTGTTTTTT.

A word on this clone: The junction departs from the called germline gene at one end, perhaps through a read error. The chain recombines TRBV2 with TRBJ2-7; perhaps TRBD2 as D (6 bases). CDR1 and CDR2 (germline): SNHLY, FYNNEI. The CDR3 loop spans 12 amino acids. CDR3 protein: CASSEEGRQGHF. The CDR3 bases are TGTGCCAGCAGTGAGGAGGGACGTCAGGGTCACTTC.

The gene calls are TRBV13 and TRBJ2-3, with D perhaps matching TRBD2 (6 bases). The CDR3 is made up of 15 amino acids. The V end was cut by 5 bases, the J end by 0 bases, with 12 bases between. Germline V gives CDR1 PRHDT, CDR2 FYEKMQ (reference sequence). This chain's CDR3 is CASSLYSGSTDTQYF. DNA for the CDR3: TGTGCCAGCAGCCTATACAGCGGGAGCACAGATACGCAGTATTTT.

This clone has a single count. This sequence joins TRBV7-9 and TRBJ2-4; TRBD2 might be the D (6 bases). The CDR3 covers 15 residues. In germline, CDR1 is SEHNR, CDR2 FQNEAQ (reference sequence). V dropped 4 bases and J dropped 6 bases, with 16 bases sitting between them. The CDR3 region is CASSSGGASGNIQYF. The CDR3 region has the DNA TGTGCCAGCAGCTCCGGAGGGGCTTCGGGAAACATTCAGTACTTC. The variable domain in full, completed from reference TRBV7-9 and TRBJ2-4, reads DTGVSQNPRHKITKRGQNVTFRCDPISEHNRLYWYRQTLGQGPEFLTYFQNEAQLEKSRLLSDRFSAERPKGSFSTLEIQRTEQGDSAMYLCASSSGGASGNIQYFGAGTRLSVL.

The gene calls are TRBV18 and TRBJ2-7, with 7 nucleotides matching TRBD2. This CDR3 is built from 16 residues. The V and J ends lost 1 base and 1 base, in that order; junction bases with no gene match: 7. Germline-derived CDR1 and CDR2 are KGHSH and LQKENI. The CDR3 here is CASSPQGIGGSYEQYF. The CDR3 DNA is TGTGCCAGCTCACCACAGGGGATCGGGGGGTCCTACGAGCAGTACTTC. The variable domain in full, with the rest retrieved from reference TRBV18 and TRBJ2-7, is NAGVMQNPRHLVRRRGQEARLRCSPMKGHSHVYWYRQLPEEGLKFMVYLQKENIIDESGMPKERFSAEFPKEGPSILRIQQVVRGDSAAYFCASSPQGIGGSYEQYFGPGTRLTVT.

The chain joins TRBV19 to TRBJ2-7, with D unclear. CDR1 and CDR2 from the germline V gene are LNHDA and SQIVND (reference sequence). This CDR3 contains 15 residues. V lost 1 base, J lost 0 bases, and 10 bases lay in between. CDR3 sequence: CASSIGQSGSYEQYF. Here the CDR3 DNA reads TGTGCCAGTAGTATAGGTCAGTCCGGCTCCTACGAGCAGTACTTC.

This sequence joins TRBV9 and TRBJ1-2, with D perhaps TRBD1 (6 bases). Germline V gene data show CDR1 as SGDLS and CDR2 as YYNGEE. This CDR3 has 12 residues. V lost 3 bases and J lost 4, with 7 bases in between. CDR3 in DNA: TGTGCCAGCAGCGCAGGGGTCTATGGCTACACCTTC. Translated: CASSAGVYGYTF.

J is TRBJ2-7 and V is TRBV11-1; D possibly corresponds to TRBD2 (6 bases). V shed 3 bases and J shed 4 bases, with 13 bases lying between them. Germline assignment: CDR1 SGHAT and CDR2 FQDESV (reference sequence). CDR3 length equals 14 residues. DNA of the CDR3: TGTGCCAGCAGCTTCTCGGGAGTGGATTACGAGCAGTACTTC. Its protein product is CASSFSGVDYEQYF.

This clone was seen a handful of times. The chain is built from TRBV7-6 and TRBJ2-2; D gene unclear. The V end lost 3 bases, the J end lost 8 bases, and 4 bases lay between the germline ends. CDR1 and CDR2 from the germline V gene are SGHVS and FNYEAQ. The CDR3 spans 11 residues. CDR3 residues: CASSFRGELFF. The CDR3 bases are TGTGCCAGCAGCTTCCGGGGGGAGCTGTTTTTT.

This clone was seen once. The rearrangement uses TRBV4-3 and TRBJ2-3; perhaps TRBD1 as D (6 bases). CDR3 length equals 15 residues. V was shortened by 4 bases and J by 4 bases, with 15 bases between the two germline ends. Germline V gene data show CDR1 as LGHNA and CDR2 as YSLEER. In DNA, the CDR3 is TGCGCCAGCAGCCTGGGGGCAGCGTCTGCAGATACGCAGTATTTT. Encoded protein: CASSLGAASADTQYF.

This chain links TRBV9 with TRBJ2-1; unclear D gene. V lost 0 bases and J lost 3, with 13 bases in between. Germline V lookup: CDR1 SGDLS, CDR2 YYNGEE. The CDR3 covers 16 residues. CDR3: CASSVGAPSSYNEQFF. The CDR3 region has the DNA TGTGCCAGCAGCGTAGGAGCCCCGTCTAGCTACAATGAGCAGTTCTTC.

This chain connects TRBV27 to TRBJ2-7, with 7 bases fitting TRBD1. V shed 3 bases and J 2 bases; nucleotides not matched to a gene: 10. The germline CDR1 and CDR2 sequences are MNHEY and SMNVEV (reference sequence). This CDR3 has 16 amino acids. This CDR3 is CASSFLNQGVPYEQYF. The CDR3 DNA follows: TGTGCCAGCAGTTTCTTAAATCAGGGGGTTCCCTACGAGCAGTACTTC.